Shown below are 20 T cell receptor beta chains from a single sample sequenced in a study of blood T cells in healthy people across ages. Then a second PCR, running roughly 7 to 11 cycles, was carried out with a sample-barcoded 5' primer and a J-beta primer mix. TCRdb re-derived calls from the 5' RACE reads in MiXCR, one entry per CDR3 protein. This sample has approximately 900,000 distinct CDR3 sequences, with 29% found just once. This sample was shared with a second study, whose subject was T cells of mothers and their children.

The sample taken for sequencing was blood. These receptors all stem from a middle-aged woman in good health.

The rearrangement uses TRBV20-1 and TRBJ1-4; 8 nucleotides line up with TRBD1. Trimming removed 3 bases from V and 7 bases from J; junction bases left unmatched: 7. Germline V CDR1 and CDR2: DFQATT, SNEGSKA (reference sequence). The CDR3 totals 14 residues. The CDR3 nucleotides read TGCAGTGCTAGTCCAGGGGGCTTGGGTGAAAAACTGTTTTTT. Its translation: CSASPGGLGEKLFF.

This clonotype was observed at least ten times. The J gene is TRBJ2-5, the V gene TRBV7-2, with D perhaps TRBD1 (5 bases). Looked up from germline, CDR1 is SGHTA and CDR2 is FQGNSA. The CDR3 consists of 13 residues. V dropped 6 bases and J dropped 3 bases, with 11 bases sitting between them. The CDR3 spells CASSLRREETQYF. CDR3 DNA sequence: TGTGCCAGCAGTTTACGCAGGGAAGAGACCCAGTACTTC.

This chain uses TRBV27 with TRBJ2-1; possible D gene TRBD1, 5 bases. The CDR3 consists of 15 residues. V gave up 8 bases and J gave up 5 bases, with 19 bases separating them. The germline CDR1 and CDR2 sequences are MNHEY and SMNVEV (reference sequence). This chain's CDR3 is CASFPNGAPNNEQFF. In DNA form, the CDR3 reads TGTGCCAGCTTCCCTAATGGGGCCCCTAACAATGAGCAGTTCTTC.

J is TRBJ1-6 and V is TRBV2; D may be TRBD1 (6 bases). This CDR3 is built from 18 residues. Between the trimmed V and J ends, which lost 6 bases and 10 bases, there was a span of 28 bases. Germline CDR1 is SNHLY and CDR2 is FYNNEI. In DNA, the CDR3 is TGTGCCAGCAGGGAATCGGGGGCCTACCTTGCGCGGGGGTCACCCCTCCACTTT. Its translation: CASRESGAYLARGSPLHF.

This clonotype showed up many times. The V gene is TRBV28, the J gene TRBJ2-7; no reliable D call. This CDR3 region has 10 residues. V lost 8 bases and J 9 bases, leaving 11 bases between the germline ends. Germline lookup yields CDR1 MDHEN and CDR2 SYDVKM. The CDR3 loop is CASSNIRQYF. DNA of the CDR3: TGTGCCAGCTCGAACATCAGGCAGTACTTC.

J is TRBJ2-1 and V is TRBV9; maybe TRBD2 (5 bases). The CDR3 loop spans 15 amino acids. V was trimmed by 0 bases and J by 2 bases, leaving 9 bases between them. Germline loops: CDR1 SGDLS, CDR2 YYNGEE. CDR3 amino acids: CASSVDRRPYNEQFF. The CDR3 DNA reads TGTGCCAGCAGCGTAGATAGGAGGCCCTACAATGAGCAGTTCTTC.

Remarks on this clonotype: Being one base from a much bigger clone, this may be a read error. The V gene is TRBV7-9, the J gene TRBJ1-2; D may be TRBD1 (5 bases). Trimming shortened V by 8 bases and J by 0 bases, and 13 bases separated the two germline ends. The CDR3 contains 14 residues. The germline V gene has CDR1 SEHNR and CDR2 FQNEAQ (reference sequence). CDR3 nucleotide sequence: TGTGCCAGCGGTCGGGACGGAGCTAACTATGGCTACACCTTC. It encodes CASGRDGANYGYTF.

This clonotype has at least ten counts. The chain carries TRBV12-3 or TRBV12-4 and TRBJ2-7; D is possibly TRBD2 (5 bases). This CDR3 is built from 12 residues. Trimming took 6 bases from V and 4 from J, leaving 10 bases between them. The CDR3 DNA sequence: TGTGCCAGCAGCCAAACTAGATACGAGCAGTACTTC. Protein sequence: CASSQTRYEQYF.

With regard to this clonotype: The DNA is omitted, as the CDR3 cannot be located on it reliably, and the CDR3 follows TCRdb's listing. V and J are TRBV29-1 and TRBJ1-2; the table's TRBD1 call for D was not verified on the DNA. With termini counted, the CDR3 has 15 amino acids. CDR1 and CDR2 (germline): SQVTM, ANQGSEA. The CDR3 is CSVGWGAAHPYGCTF.

Note on this clonotype: Given a much more abundant clone one base away, this may be a read error. The V and J genes are TRBV20-1 and TRBJ1-2; D call uncertain. CDR3 length: 11 residues. Germline CDR1 and CDR2: DFQATT and SNEGSKA (reference sequence). The V end lost 3 bases, the J end lost 7 bases, and 9 bases lay between the germline ends. In DNA form, the CDR3 reads TGCAGTGCTAGTCGTCGGGGTGGCTACACCTTC. Translated, it gives CSASRRGGYTF.

This clonotype has a count of ten or more. The chain joins TRBV7-3 to TRBJ2-1; 10 bases line up with TRBD2. The CDR3 extends over 17 amino acids. Losses at the gene ends were 6 bases for V and 6 bases for J; bases not matched to a gene: 14. Germline loops: CDR1 SGHTA, CDR2 FQGTGA. CDR3 amino acids: CASSPPSGGGLSNEQFF. CDR3 bases: TGTGCCAGCAGTCCACCTAGCGGGGGAGGGTTGTCCAATGAGCAGTTCTTC.

This clonotype was seen more than once but under ten times. V gene TRBV12-3 or TRBV12-4 combines with J gene TRBJ2-5, with TRBD2 as a possible D gene (5 bases). The CDR3 runs 12 residues. Trimming removed 5 bases from V and 9 bases from J, with 13 bases in between. CDR3 nucleotides: TGTGCCAGCAGTCCGGACGGGGTGGCCCAGTACTTC. Residues: CASSPDGVAQYF.

The J gene is TRBJ2-5, the V gene TRBV4-1; weak D call: TRBD2 (7 bases). TRBJ2-7 matches the DNA end more closely, so the J call is doubtful. This CDR3 comprises 16 residues. CDR1 is MGHRA, CDR2 YSYEKL, per germline. The CDR3 is CASSQDLGGGFYEQYF. The DNA for the CDR3 is TGCGCCAGCAGCCAAGATCTTGGCGGGGGCTTCTACGAGCAGTACTTC.

There are a few counts of this clonotype. This rearrangement joins TRBV28 to TRBJ2-5; TRBD2 is a possible D gene (5 bases). Germline-derived CDR1 and CDR2 are MDHEN and SYDVKM. V was clipped by 3 bases and J by 7 bases, with 9 bases between them. The CDR3 has 12 residues. CDR3 sequence reads: CASSLTRGTQYF. The CDR3 DNA reads TGTGCCAGCAGTTTGACTCGGGGGACCCAGTACTTC. Filled out from reference TRBV28 and TRBJ2-5, the complete variable domain reads DVKVTQSSRYLVKRTGEKVFLECVQDMDHENMFWYRQDPGLGLRLIYFSYDVKMKEKGDIPEGYSVSREKKERFSLILESASTNQTSMYLCASSLTRGTQYFGPGTRLLVL.

V and J are TRBV28 and TRBJ2-3; 8 bases are a match to TRBD2. CDR1 and CDR2 (germline): MDHEN, SYDVKM. With V trimmed by 1 base and J by 4 bases, 4 bases remained unmatched. CDR3 length: 15 amino acids. CDR3 nucleotides: TGTGCCAGCAGTTTATTCCGGGGGGGTCCAGATACGCAGTATTTT. This gives the protein CASSLFRGGPDTQYF.

This clonotype was seen ten or more times. J is TRBJ2-7 and V is TRBV12-3 or TRBV12-4; D ambiguous. This CDR3 has 12 amino acids. The V end lost 6 bases, the J end lost 3 bases, and 9 bases lay between the germline ends. CDR3 in amino acids: CASSLAYYEQYF. The CDR3 nucleotides are TGTGCCAGCAGCTTGGCCTACTACGAGCAGTACTTC.

This clonotype has at least ten counts. V and J are TRBV5-1 and TRBJ2-3, with D uncertain. CDR3 length: 12 residues. The germline V gene has CDR1 SGHRS and CDR2 YFSETQ. V was cut by 5 bases and J by 2 bases, with 6 bases left in between. CDR3 region: CASRENTDTQYF. CDR3 nucleotide sequence: TGCGCCAGCAGGGAGAACACAGATACGCAGTATTTT.

This clonotype has more than one count but fewer than ten. The chain recombines TRBV7-2 with TRBJ2-1, with 8 bases fitting TRBD2. The trim removed 5 bases at V and 6 bases at J, leaving 9 bases unmatched. The CDR3 contains 15 residues. CDR1 and CDR2 from the germline V gene are SGHTA and FQGNSA. CDR3 sequence reads: CASSPSGGPINEQFF. CDR3 coding DNA: TGTGCCAGCAGCCCATCGGGGGGGCCGATCAATGAGCAGTTCTTC.

This clonotype appeared a few times. The genes are TRBV29-1 and TRBJ2-1, with D perhaps TRBD1 or TRBD2 (5 bases each). The germline CDR1 and CDR2 sequences are SQVTM and ANQGSEA. V lost 6 bases, J lost 9 bases, and 15 bases lay in between. CDR3 size: 12 residues. Here the CDR3 DNA reads TGCAGCGTGGGGGTGATCGACGGTGAGCAGTTCTTC. Encoded protein: CSVGVIDGEQFF.

The chain couples TRBV11-2 to TRBJ1-2, with unresolved D. The CDR3 runs 17 residues. Trimming removed 2 bases from V and 3 bases from J, with 19 bases in between. The germline V gene has CDR1 SGHAT and CDR2 FQNNGV. The CDR3 spells CASSLLSGISSYYGYTF. CDR3 bases: TGTGCCAGCAGCTTATTGTCGGGGATCAGTTCTTACTATGGCTACACCTTC.